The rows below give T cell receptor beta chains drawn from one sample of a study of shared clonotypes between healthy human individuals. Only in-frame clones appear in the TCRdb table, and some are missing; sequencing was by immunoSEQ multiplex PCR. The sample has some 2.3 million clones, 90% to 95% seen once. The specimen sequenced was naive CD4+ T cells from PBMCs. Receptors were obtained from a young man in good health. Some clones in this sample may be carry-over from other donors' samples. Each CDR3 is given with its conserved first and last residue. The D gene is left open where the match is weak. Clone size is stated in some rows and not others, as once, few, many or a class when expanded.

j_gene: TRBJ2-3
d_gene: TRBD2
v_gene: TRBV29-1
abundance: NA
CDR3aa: CSVESPGGGGRDTQYF
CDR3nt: TGCAGCGTTGAGTCACCCGGCGGGGGGGGGAGAGATACGCAGTATTTT

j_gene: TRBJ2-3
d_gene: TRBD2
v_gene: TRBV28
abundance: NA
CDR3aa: CASSPRTSGTDTQYF
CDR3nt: TGTGCCAGCAGCCCTCGGACTAGCGGCACAGATACGCAGTATTTT

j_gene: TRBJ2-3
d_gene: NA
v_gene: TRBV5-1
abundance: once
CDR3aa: CASSLALGSGGTDTQYF
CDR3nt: TGCGCCAGCAGCTTGGCCCTTGGTAGCGGAGGCACAGATACGCAGTATTTT

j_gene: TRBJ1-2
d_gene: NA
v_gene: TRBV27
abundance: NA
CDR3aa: CASSPRPPYGYTF
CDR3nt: TGTGCCAGCAGTCCGCGCCCCCCTTATGGCTACACCTTC

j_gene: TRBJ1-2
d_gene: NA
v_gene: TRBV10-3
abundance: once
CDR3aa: CAISQEMLRYGYTF
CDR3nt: TGTGCCATCAGTCAAGAGATGTTGAGGTATGGCTACACCTTC

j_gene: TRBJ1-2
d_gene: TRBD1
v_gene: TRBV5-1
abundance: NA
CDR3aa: CASSSGGADYGYTF
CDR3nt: TGCGCCAGCAGCTCAGGGGGCGCCGACTATGGCTACACCTTC

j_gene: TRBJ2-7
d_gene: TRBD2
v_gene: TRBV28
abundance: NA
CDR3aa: CAGTSGNSYEQYF
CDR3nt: TGTGCCGGTACTAGCGGGAATAGCTACGAGCAGTACTTC

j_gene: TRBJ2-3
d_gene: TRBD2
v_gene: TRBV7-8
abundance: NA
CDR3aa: CASSVAGGIQYF
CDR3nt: TGTGCCAGCAGCGTCGCGGGGGGAATACAGTATTTT

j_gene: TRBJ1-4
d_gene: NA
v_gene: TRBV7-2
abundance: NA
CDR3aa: CASSQLQGGFEKLFF
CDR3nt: TGTGCCAGCAGCCAGCTTCAGGGTGGGTTCGAAAAACTGTTTTTT

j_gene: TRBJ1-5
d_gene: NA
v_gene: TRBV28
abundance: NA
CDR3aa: CASRGEQGYGNQPQHF
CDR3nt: TGTGCCAGTAGAGGGGAACAGGGTTACGGCAATCAGCCCCAGCATTTT

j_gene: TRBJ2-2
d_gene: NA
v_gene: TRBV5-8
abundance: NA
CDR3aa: CASRRLSGAGELFF
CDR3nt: TGTGCCAGCCGACGTCTCAGCGGCGCCGGGGAGCTGTTTTTT

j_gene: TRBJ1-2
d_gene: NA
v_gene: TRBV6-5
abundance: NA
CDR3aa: CASSYRGDYTF
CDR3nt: TGTGCCAGCAGTTACCGGGGGGACTACACCTTC

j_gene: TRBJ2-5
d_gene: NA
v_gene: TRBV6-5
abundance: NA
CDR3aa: CASSYRWAPQETQYF
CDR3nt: TGTGCCAGCAGTTACCGCTGGGCACCCCAAGAGACCCAGTACTTC

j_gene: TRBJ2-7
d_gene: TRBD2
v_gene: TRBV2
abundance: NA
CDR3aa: CASRVGLAGSEQYF
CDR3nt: TGTGCCAGCAGAGTGGGACTAGCGGGTAGCGAGCAGTACTTC

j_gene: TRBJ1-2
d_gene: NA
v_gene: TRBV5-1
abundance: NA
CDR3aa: CASSLGESDGYTF
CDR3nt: TGCGCCAGCAGCTTGGGTGAGAGCGATGGCTACACCTTC

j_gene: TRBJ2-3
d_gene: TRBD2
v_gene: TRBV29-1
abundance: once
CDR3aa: CSVSTSGAVDTQYF
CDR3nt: TGCAGCGTATCGACTAGCGGGGCCGTGGATACGCAGTATTTT